Below, one TCR beta chain is given with its context. Every patient underwent thyroid surgery untreated. This specimen comes from a study of metastatic and nonmetastatic thyroid tumors. Using MiXCR, TCRdb re-called clones from the PCR reads. The sample has 19,000 or so clones, about 25% seen once. Germline CDR1 reads SGDLS; CDR2 reads YYNGEE. This CDR3 spans 18 amino acids. V was pared by 2 bases and J by 1 base, with 5 bases of the junction left unmatched. The sequenced sample consisted of blood. This TCR came from a female donor with papillary thyroid cancer or a benign thyroid nodule (not recorded which). Some clones in this sample may be carry-over from other donors' samples. The V gene is TRBV9, the J gene TRBJ2-1; 14 bases match TRBD2. For the CDR3, the DNA is TGTGCCAGCAGCGTCGGACTAGCGGGGGGACCGTCCTACAATGAGCAGTTCTTC. Protein sequence: CASSVGLAGGPSYNEQFF.